The 8 T cell receptor beta chains reported below all come from one sample, sequenced in a study of cytomegalovirus exposure and HLA in healthy donors. The study ran its PCR with 60 Vbeta and 13 Jbeta primers. Repertoires were generated with immunoSEQ multiplex PCR, while TCRdb's copy carries only in-frame clones and drops some. Among approximately 140,000 clones, roughly 73% were seen once, and the ten largest hold roughly an eighth. The material sequenced was PBMCs. The receptors stem from a human donor in good health.

The chain carries TRBV6-1 and TRBJ1-1; D is uncertain. Trimming cost V 6 bases and J 5 bases, with 10 bases left between them. From germline, CDR1 is MNHNS and CDR2 SASEGT. This CDR3 has 12 amino acids. For the CDR3, the DNA is TGTGCCAGCAGGAGGACTGGGACTGAAGCTTTCTTT. Translating gives CASRRTGTEAFF.

V is TRBV5-1 and J is TRBJ1-6; 7 bases agree with TRBD1. CDR3 length: 15 amino acids. The V gene end was trimmed by 4 bases and the J gene end by 9 bases; junction bases not matched to a gene: 10. Germline V gives CDR1 SGHRS, CDR2 YFSETQ. The CDR3, as DNA: TGCGCCAGCAGCCCGCAGACAGGGTCGGGTTCACCCCTCCACTTT. It encodes CASSPQTGSGSPLHF. The entire variable domain, with the rest obtained from reference TRBV5-1 and TRBJ1-6, is as follows: KAGVTQTPRYLIKTRGQQVTLSCSPISGHRSVSWYQQTPGQGLQFLFEYFSETQRNKGNFPGRFSGRQFSNSRSEMNVSTLELGDSALYLCASSPQTGSGSPLHFGNGTRLTVT.

The CDR3 nucleotides are TGTGCCAGCAGCCAAACAGGGGTTGACGGCTACACCTTC. Translated: CASSQTGVDGYTF. The rearrangement links TRBV5-4 to TRBJ1-2, with TRBD1 matching 7 bases. Germline V CDR1 and CDR2: SGHNT, YYREEE (reference sequence). The CDR3 extends over 13 amino acids. V was clipped by 4 bases and J by 8 bases; unmatched bases: 8.

This rearrangement joins TRBV6-1 to TRBJ2-1; D gene uncertain. CDR1 and CDR2 (germline): MNHNS, SASEGT. The length of the CDR3 is 15 residues. The V end lost 4 bases, the J end lost 6 bases, and 16 bases lay between the germline ends. This chain's CDR3 is CASSGSPFSGNEQFF. Here the CDR3 DNA reads TGTGCCAGCAGTGGGTCGCCATTCTCCGGCAATGAGCAGTTCTTC.

The chain couples TRBV11-3 to TRBJ2-3; a weak D match, TRBD2 (5 bases). The CDR3 is 12 residues long. Germline assignment: CDR1 SGHNT and CDR2 YENEEA. Trimming pared 8 bases from V and 3 bases from J, leaving 9 bases between. CDR3 DNA: TGTGCCAGCCCTCGGGATACAGATACGCAGTATTTT. Its translation: CASPRDTDTQYF.

The rearrangement uses TRBV9 and TRBJ2-1, with TRBD2 matching over 8 bases. There are 16 residues in the CDR3. The V gene's germline CDR1 is SGDLS and CDR2 YYNGEE. Trimming took 1 base from V and 4 from J; bases not matched to a gene: 7. The CDR3 DNA reads TGTGCCAGCAGCGTAAGCGGAGCGGGAGATTACAATGAGCAGTTCTTC. Amino acids: CASSVSGAGDYNEQFF.

The V and J genes are TRBV7-3 and TRBJ1-6, with 10 nucleotides matching TRBD1. The CDR3 is made up of 15 amino acids. From germline, CDR1 is SGHTA and CDR2 FQGTGA. Unmatched junction bases numbered 8, after V lost 6 bases and J lost 9 bases. CDR3 coding DNA: TGTGCCAGCAGTGAGGGGACAGGGGCGCCTTCACCCCTCCACTTT. It codes for CASSEGTGAPSPLHF.

V is TRBV9 and J is TRBJ2-7; 7 positions match TRBD2. Germline CDR1 reads SGDLS; CDR2 reads YYNGEE. This CDR3 is built from 15 residues. The junction had 9 bases not matched to a gene; V was cut back by 0 bases and J by 6 bases. In nucleotides, the CDR3 is TGTGCCAGCAGCGTAGGCATCGGGGGGATAGGCGAGCAGTACTTC. Protein product: CASSVGIGGIGEQYF.